Following are 18 T cell receptor beta chains from one sample sequenced in a study of human T cells and chemical hapten exposure. Each CDR3 protein gets one entry after TCRdb re-called the RACE reads with MiXCR. The sample yields 100,000 or so distinct CDR3 sequences, 9.5% to 11% seen once. As to time point: patch test 1, 2 weeks after DPC sensitization. Treatment given: therapeutic diphenylcyclopropenone sensitization with weekly scalp DPC. The sequences come from whole blood, collected in connection with sensitization to the hapten diphenylcyclopropenone (DPC). All receptors come from a woman in her thirties or forties with alopecia areata. Some clones in this sample may be carry-over from other donors' samples.

This clonotype was detected only a few times. This chain links TRBV12-3 or TRBV12-4 with TRBJ1-1; D gene ambiguous. The CDR3 loop spans 14 amino acids. Deletions cut 4 bases from V and 4 bases from J, with 13 bases between. CDR3 DNA: TGTGCCAGCAGTTATATCGAGGCGGCCACTGAAGCTTTCTTT. Residues: CASSYIEAATEAFF.

The rearrangement joins TRBV12-3 or TRBV12-4 to TRBJ2-1; the match to TRBD2 covers 8 bases. CDR3 length equals 15 residues. With V trimmed by 6 bases and J by 10 bases, 14 bases remained unmatched. Here the CDR3 reads CASRAGTRRVGEQFF. The CDR3 coding sequence is TGTGCCAGCAGGGCCGGGACTAGGAGGGTTGGCGAGCAGTTCTTC.

The sample holds many counts of this clonotype. The CDR3 nucleotides are TGTGCCAGCAGCAAACAGGGGGGGAACACTGAAGCTTTCTTT. The encoded protein is CASSKQGGNTEAFF. The gene calls are TRBV6-5 and TRBJ1-1, with TRBD1 matching 8 bases. Germline CDR1 and CDR2: MNHEY and SVGAGI. CDR3 length equals 14 residues. With V trimmed by 6 bases and J by 1 base, 4 bases remained unmatched.

Details on this clonotype: Since no conserved phenylalanine or tryptophan closes the CDR3, a read error is the likely cause. The chain links TRBV7-2 to TRBJ1-1, with 8 bases fitting TRBD1. V lost 1 base, J lost 5 bases, and 0 bases stayed unmatched. The CDR3 is 13 residues long. The germline CDR1 and CDR2 sequences are SGHTA and FQGNSA. In DNA, the CDR3 is TGTGCCAGCAGCTTAGGACAGGGGACTGAAGCTTTCTAT. It encodes CASSLGQGTEAFY.

Ten or more counts support this clonotype. CDR3 sequence reads: CASSYSYTQYF. For the CDR3, the DNA is TGTGCCAGCAGTTACTCGTATACGCAGTATTTT. The chain carries TRBV6-5 and TRBJ2-3; D remains unclear. Trimming cost V 0 bases and J 7 bases, with 2 bases left between them. Germline CDR1 is MNHEY and CDR2 is SVGAGI. This CDR3 contains 11 residues.

The V gene is TRBV21-1, the J gene TRBJ1-1; the D call in the table, TRBD1, was not verified against the DNA. TRBV21-1 is a documented pseudogene. This CDR3 has 17 amino acids. The CDR3 loop reads CASSPPGPGPMNTEAFF. CDR3 nucleotides: TGTGCCAGCAGCCCACCCGGGCCAGGGCCCATGAACACTGAAGCTTTCTTT.

This clonotype was detected a few times. The CDR3: CASSLAGRTQGNEQFF. CDR3 in DNA: TGTGCCAGCAGCTTAGCGGGCAGGACCCAGGGTAATGAGCAGTTCTTC. This chain joins TRBV7-9 and TRBJ2-1, with a weak D call TRBD1 (5 bases). Germline V gives CDR1 SEHNR, CDR2 FQNEAQ (reference sequence). This CDR3 comprises 16 residues. V gave up 0 bases and J gave up 7 bases, with 16 bases separating them.

This clonotype appeared a few times. The V call is TRBV7-6, the J call TRBJ1-2; TRBD1 is a possible D gene (6 bases). Germline values: CDR1 SGHVS, CDR2 FNYEAQ. Trimming took 5 bases from V and 6 from J, leaving 16 bases between them. The CDR3 is 14 amino acids. The CDR3 bases are TGTGCCAGCAGCCCTCCAGGGGTCCGGGATGGCTACACCTTC. Residues: CASSPPGVRDGYTF.

This clonotype has ten or more counts. In DNA form, the CDR3 reads TGTGCCAGCGGTCACCGCGGAGTAAGCACAGATACGCAGTATTTT. It specifies CASGHRGVSTDTQYF. This chain joins TRBV28 and TRBJ2-3; D is uncertain. CDR1 and CDR2 from the germline V gene are MDHEN and SYDVKM. The CDR3 spans 15 residues. The V and J ends lost 8 bases and 0 bases respectively, with 15 bases between them.

The chain has TRBV5-1 and TRBJ2-5, with D tentatively TRBD1 or TRBD2 (5 bases each). The CDR3 consists of 15 residues. Germline V gives CDR1 SGHRS, CDR2 YFSETQ. Between the trimmed V and J ends, which lost 2 bases and 7 bases, there was a span of 18 bases. CDR3 DNA: TGCGCCAGCAGCTTAAATACCGGGACCAGTGGGACCCAGTACTTC. This gives the protein CASSLNTGTSGTQYF.

This clonotype was counted ten times or more. The chain joins TRBV12-3 or TRBV12-4 to TRBJ1-1; maybe TRBD1 (5 bases). V gave up 6 bases and J gave up 0 bases, with 14 bases separating them. The CDR3 runs 15 residues. CDR3 region: CASSQYETVNTEAFF. The CDR3 nucleotides read TGTGCCAGCAGCCAATACGAGACAGTGAACACTGAAGCTTTCTTT.

A note on this clonotype: This may be a read error: a much more frequent sequence differs by one nucleotide. The V gene is TRBV20-1, the J gene TRBJ1-5; D unresolved. Germline V gene lookup returns CDR1 DFQATT and CDR2 SNEGSKA (reference sequence). V lost 7 bases to trimming and J lost 3 bases, with 13 bases between them. The CDR3 has 13 residues. The CDR3 reads CSVNRALNQPQHF. The CDR3 DNA reads TGCAGTGTCAACCGGGCCCTCAATCAGCCCCAGCATTTT.

This clonotype showed up many times. J is TRBJ2-3 and V is TRBV7-8; 11 bases are shared with TRBD2. From germline, CDR1 is SGHVS and CDR2 FQNEAQ. CDR3 size: 16 residues. Trimming removed 5 bases from V and 0 bases from J; junction bases left unmatched: 4. The CDR3 nucleotides are TGTGCCAGCAGCCCGACTAGCGGGATAAGCACAGATACGCAGTATTTT. This encodes CASSPTSGISTDTQYF.

At least ten counts were recorded for this clonotype. J is TRBJ2-1 and V is TRBV29-1; D not resolved. Germline loops: CDR1 SQVTM, CDR2 ANQGSEA. Trimming removed 6 bases from V and 4 bases from J, with 13 bases in between. This CDR3 has 13 residues. The CDR3 nucleotides are TGCAGCGTGGGGTACAGTCAATACAATGAGCAGTTCTTC. Translating it yields CSVGYSQYNEQFF.

This clonotype appeared a few times. The rearrangement uses TRBV7-2 and TRBJ2-7, with TRBD1 matching 9 bases. V was pared by 4 bases and J by 7 bases, with 5 bases of the junction left unmatched. The length of the CDR3 is 13 residues. The germline V gene encodes CDR1 SGHTA and CDR2 FQGNSA. CDR3 sequence (DNA): TGTGCCAGCAGCTGGACAGGGGCGGGAGAGCAGTACTTC. Amino acid sequence: CASSWTGAGEQYF. The full variable domain, with the rest looked up from reference TRBV7-2 and TRBJ2-7, is GAGVSQSPSNKVTEKGKDVELRCDPISGHTALYWYRQSLGQGLEFLIYFQGNSAPDKSGLPSDRFSAERTGGSVSTLTIQRTQQEDSAVYLCASSWTGAGEQYFGPGTRLTVT.

The gene calls are TRBV5-1 and TRBJ1-6, with D perhaps TRBD1 (6 bases). The CDR3 totals 15 residues. The V and J ends lost 0 bases and 13 bases respectively, with 17 bases between them. Germline lookup yields CDR1 SGHRS and CDR2 YFSETQ. The CDR3 DNA is TGCGCCAGCAGCTTGGCCGCCGGGGGCAGAGCTCCCCTCCACTTT. It is translated as CASSLAAGGRAPLHF.

The rearrangement joins TRBV4-3 to TRBJ1-3; 7 positions agree with TRBD1. The CDR3 is 16 residues long. V lost 4 bases and J lost 4; bases outside the gene matches: 10. Germline V gene data show CDR1 as LGHNA and CDR2 as YSLEER. The CDR3 protein is CASSPILRGNGNTIYF. The CDR3 DNA reads TGCGCCAGCAGCCCGATACTCAGGGGGAACGGAAACACCATATATTTT.

As to this clonotype: At one end the junction does not follow the germline gene, possibly because of a read error. This chain uses TRBV18 with TRBJ2-2, with TRBD1 identical over 12 bases. The CDR3 contains 16 residues. Germline loops: CDR1 KGHSH, CDR2 LQKENI. The CDR3 bases are TGTGCCAGCTCACTGGGACAGGGGGCGCTCACCGGGGAGCTGTTATTT. As protein: CASSLGQGALTGELLF. Filled out from reference TRBV18 and TRBJ2-2, the complete variable domain reads NAGVMQNPRHLVRRRGQEARLRCSPMKGHSHVYWYRQLPEEGLKFMVYLQKENIIDESGMPKERFSAEFPKEGPSILRIQQVVRGDSAAYFCASSLGQGALTGELLFGEGSRLTVL.